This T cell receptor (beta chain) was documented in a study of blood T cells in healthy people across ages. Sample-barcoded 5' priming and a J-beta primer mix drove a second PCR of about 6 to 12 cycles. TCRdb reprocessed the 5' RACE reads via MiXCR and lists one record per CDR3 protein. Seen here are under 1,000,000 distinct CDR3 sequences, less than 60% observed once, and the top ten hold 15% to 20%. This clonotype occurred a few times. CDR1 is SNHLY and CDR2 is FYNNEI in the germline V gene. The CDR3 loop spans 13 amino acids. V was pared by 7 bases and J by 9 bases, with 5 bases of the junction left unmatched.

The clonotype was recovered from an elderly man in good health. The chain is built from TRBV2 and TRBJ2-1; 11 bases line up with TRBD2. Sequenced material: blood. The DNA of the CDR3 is TGTGCCAGCATCGAGGGACTAGCGGTTGAGCAGTTCTTC. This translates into CASIEGLAVEQFF.